The next 11 T cell receptor beta chains were all read from a single sample in a study of vaccination effects on CD4 cells after COVID-19. The assay was immunoSEQ multiplex PCR, and TCRdb's table has in-frame clones only and misses some. This table has tens of thousands of clones, 69% appearing once. These receptors have no known antigen. Viral peptide pool expansion of antigen-specific CD4+ T cells preceded sequencing in the ViraFEST assay. At the end of nine to ten days of culture, CD4+ T cells were isolated. Documented for the person is a PCR-confirmed SARS-CoV-2 infection occurring between March and December 2020. This specimen was CD4+ T cells from PBMCs cultured with SARS-CoV-2 spike peptides, taken before COVID-19 vaccination. The receptor set was obtained from a human donor who had a prior SARS-CoV-2 infection.

The rearrangement links TRBV5-5 to TRBJ2-1; D ambiguous. CDR3 length equals 13 residues. Germline CDR1 reads SGHKS; CDR2 reads YYEKEE (reference sequence). Trimming took off 2 bases at V and 6 bases at J, with 9 bases between the two ends. CDR3 in amino acids: CASSFLGANEQFF. The DNA for the CDR3 is TGTGCCAGCAGCTTTTTGGGTGCCAATGAGCAGTTCTTC.

The chain joins TRBV6-2 or TRBV6-3 to TRBJ2-1; 10 positions match TRBD2. The V segment lost 0 bases and the J segment 2 bases; nucleotides outside the gene matches: 4. There are 17 residues in the CDR3. Per germline, CDR1 MNHEY and CDR2 SVGEGT. CDR3 in amino acids: CASSYSVAGGPYNEQFF. The CDR3 coding sequence is TGTGCCAGCAGTTACTCGGTAGCGGGGGGACCCTACAATGAGCAGTTCTTC.

V usage is TRBV9 and J usage is TRBJ2-3; D unresolved. Trimming took off 0 bases at V and 2 bases at J, with 13 bases between the two ends. The CDR3 has 16 amino acids. Germline values: CDR1 SGDLS, CDR2 YYNGEE. The CDR3 loop is CASSVDWRPNTDTQYF. CDR3 in DNA: TGTGCCAGCAGCGTAGATTGGCGCCCTAACACAGATACGCAGTATTTT.

The V call is TRBV2, the J call TRBJ2-7, with TRBD2 matching over 9 bases. Germline assignment: CDR1 SNHLY and CDR2 FYNNEI. This CDR3 has 14 residues. V lost 7 bases and J lost 2; bases outside the gene matches: 6. The CDR3 protein is CASTALAGTYEQYF. CDR3 coding DNA: TGTGCCAGCACCGCCCTAGCGGGGACCTACGAGCAGTACTTC.

This clone has just a few counts. The V gene is TRBV9, the J gene TRBJ2-7; D uncertain. CDR3 size: 13 residues. In germline, CDR1 is SGDLS, CDR2 YYNGEE. Trimming took 2 bases from V and 2 from J, leaving 8 bases between them. The CDR3 DNA follows: TGTGCCAGCAGCGTCGGGCTGACCTACGAGCAGTACTTC. Amino acids: CASSVGLTYEQYF.

This clone was observed a single time. This chain connects TRBV20-1 to TRBJ2-7, with 8 bases that match TRBD2. J was trimmed by 5 bases and V by 3 bases; bases with no gene match: 3. The germline V gene has CDR1 DFQATT and CDR2 SNEGSKA (reference sequence). The CDR3 is 12 residues long. The DNA for the CDR3 is TGCAGTGCTAGTAGCGGGGTCGACGAGCAGTACTTC. Translated, it gives CSASSGVDEQYF.

The V and J genes are TRBV2 and TRBJ1-5; TRBD1 aligns across 9 bases. V lost 6 bases to trimming and J lost 6 bases; unmatched junction nucleotides: 6. From germline, CDR1 is SNHLY and CDR2 FYNNEI. The CDR3 is made up of 14 amino acids. CDR3 residues: CASSQQGAIQPQHF. For the CDR3, the DNA is TGTGCCAGCAGCCAACAGGGGGCGATTCAGCCCCAGCATTTT.

The CDR3 DNA follows: TGTGCCAGCAGTGCCTCTACAGGGGGCACTGAAGCTTTCTTT. Translating gives CASSASTGGTEAFF. The J gene is TRBJ1-1, the V gene TRBV2; 8 nucleotides agree with TRBD1. The junction had 5 bases not matched to a gene; V was cut back by 4 bases and J by 4 bases. Germline assignment: CDR1 SNHLY and CDR2 FYNNEI. This CDR3 contains 14 residues.

V usage is TRBV3-1 (or the pseudogene TRBV3-2) and J usage is TRBJ2-3; 12 bases agree with TRBD2. V shed 4 bases and J 5 bases; nucleotides not matched to a gene: 4. This CDR3 has 15 amino acids. Germline assignment: CDR1 LGHDT and CDR2 YNNKEL (reference sequence). The CDR3 bases are TGTGCCAGCAGCCCCCTAGCGGGAGGGCAAGATACGCAGTATTTT. Encoded protein: CASSPLAGGQDTQYF.

This clone was found a few times. The chain recombines TRBV5-1 with TRBJ1-2, with a tentative D call TRBD1 (5 bases). V dropped 3 bases and J dropped 7 bases, with 16 bases sitting between them. Germline V gives CDR1 SGHRS, CDR2 YFSETQ. The CDR3 sequence is 14 residues long. Written as DNA, the CDR3 is TGCGCCAGCAGCTCCGGGACCCCTTCCTCTGGCTACACCTTC. It specifies CASSSGTPSSGYTF.

V is TRBV11-3 and J is TRBJ1-1, with unresolved D. This CDR3 is built from 14 residues. Trimming removed 4 bases from V and 3 bases from J, with 12 bases in between. CDR1 is SGHNT, CDR2 YENEEA, per germline. CDR3 nucleotide sequence: TGTGCCAGCAGCTCCGACGGGGTCTACACTGAAGCTTTCTTT. This encodes CASSSDGVYTEAFF.